This TCR beta chain was recovered during a study of blood T cell repertoires in COVID-19. Original processing notes: By means of reference gene primer amplification, nucleated cell counts were estimated. Sequenced by immunoSEQ multiplex PCR; TCRdb stores in-frame clones only, minus some. V and J calls plus clone size are reproduced from that table; the DNA served to infer D and trimming. Here the sample spans about 520,000 clones, 70% to 90% being singletons. The CDR3 loop spans 19 amino acids. The germline V gene encodes CDR1 MNHNS and CDR2 SASEGT. The J segment lost 2 bases and the V segment lost 4 bases, leaving 20 bases of the junction unmatched.

Sequencing input: peripheral blood. The clonotype was recovered from a human donor in a cohort sampled during active COVID-19. The chain couples TRBV6-1 to TRBJ2-7, with 7 bases that match TRBD1. The CDR3 sequence is CASSAGGQRANLRTYEQYF. Here the CDR3 DNA reads TGTGCCAGCAGTGCTGGGGGACAGAGAGCTAACTTGAGAACCTACGAGCAGTACTTC.